These T cell receptor beta chains were read from a single sample in a study of OX40 agonist ivuxolimab in advanced cancers. Produced via immunoSEQ multiplex PCR; TCRdb's table is partial and in-frame only. Of around 40,000 clones in the sample, about 80% were seen once. The source material was CD4+ or CD8+ T cells sorted from blood, sampled in a trial of the OX40 agonist ivuxolimab. These receptors were obtained from an adult with an advanced solid tumor such as melanoma, head and neck, liver or kidney cancer. Both conserved end residues are part of each CDR3. The order of the fields is clone size, D gene, V gene, J gene, CDR3 DNA, CDR3 protein. The D gene is left open where the match is weak. Some rows have no size entry. The others give once, few or many, or a class for an expanded clone.

NA	TRBD1	TRBV4-3	TRBJ1-5	TGCGCCAGCAGCCAAAGGACAGGGGAAGATCAGCCCCAGCATTTT	CASSQRTGEDQPQHF
NA	TRBD1	TRBV27	TRBJ1-1	TGTGCCAGCAGTTTAGATGGCAGGGGGCGAACTGAAGCTTTCTTT	CASSLDGRGRTEAFF
once	NA	TRBV27	TRBJ2-7	TGTGCCAGCAGTTTACTCCCGGACAGAACCTACGAGCAGTACTTC	CASSLLPDRTYEQYF
NA	NA	TRBV9	TRBJ2-7	TGTGCCAGCAGCGTCCTATGGGGGGACGAGCAGTACTTC	CASSVLWGDEQYF
NA	TRBD1	TRBV19	TRBJ1-1	TGTGCCAGTACCACCCCGGGCAGGGGGAGTAAAAACACTGAAGCTTTCTTT	CASTTPGRGSKNTEAFF
NA	TRBD2	TRBV6-1	TRBJ2-7	TGTGCCAGCAGCGCTTTAACTAGCGGGAACGACGAGCAGTACTTC	CASSALTSGNDEQYF
few	NA	TRBV7-2	TRBJ1-6	TGTGCCAGCAGCTTTAACAATTCACCCCTCCACTTT	CASSFNNSPLHF
NA	NA	TRBV7-2	TRBJ2-3	TGTGCCAGCAGCTTCAGGGGAGCAGATACGCAGTATTTT	CASSFRGADTQYF
NA	TRBD2	TRBV11-2	TRBJ2-4	TGTGCCAGCAGCTTTCCGGGGACTAGCGGAGTTCGAGCCAAAAACATTCAGTACTTC	CASSFPGTSGVRAKNIQYF
NA	NA	TRBV6-1	TRBJ2-1	TGTGCCAGCAGTGAAGCTCCTGGTAGGCTAGCCGGGGATGAGCAGTTCTTC	CASSEAPGRLAGDEQFF
NA	TRBD1	TRBV10-3	TRBJ2-2	TGTGCCATCCAACCCAGGGGGCAGGGCGGGGAGCTGTTTTTT	CAIQPRGQGGELFF
NA	NA	TRBV18	TRBJ1-5	TGTGCCAGCTCACAGGACGGCAGCAATCAGCCCCAGCATTTT	CASSQDGSNQPQHF
few	NA	TRBV7-2	TRBJ2-1	TGTGCCAGCAGCTTAGAAGGGACCCTGGGGAATGAGCAGTTCTTC	CASSLEGTLGNEQFF
NA	NA	TRBV7-9	TRBJ1-5	TGTGCCAGCAGCTTCTACGGGCCGAATCAGCCCCAGCATTTT	CASSFYGPNQPQHF